This TCR beta chain comes out of a study of graft-versus-host responses after intestinal transplantation. Study at large: Isolated intestinal, liver-intestinal, or multivisceral transplants had been given to the recipients.

General study points: In patients with graft-donor T cell macrochimerism, allograft graft-versus-host to host-versus-graft clonal ratios were high.

Germline CDR1 and CDR2: LNHNV and YYDKDF (reference sequence). Trimming removed 0 bases at V and 5 bases at J, with 4 bases between. CDR3 length: 13 amino acids. Data came from immunoSEQ multiplex PCR; TCRdb stores just in-frame clones and leaves some out. Found here are 5,500 to 8,500 clones, 30% of them singletons; the top ten hold approximately 4%. The chain combines TRBV15 with TRBJ2-2; D gene uncertain. The source was alloreactive CD4+ T cells from a mixed lymphocyte reaction culture, collected before transplantation. The subset denotes: CFSE-low proliferating T cells sorted from roughly six-day pre-transplant mixed lymphocyte reaction (GvH or HvG direction). The TCR comes from a human patient who was an organ donor for intestinal transplantation. DNA of the CDR3: TGTGCCACCAGCAGAGAAACTACCGGGGAGCTGTTTTTT. This encodes CATSRETTGELFF.